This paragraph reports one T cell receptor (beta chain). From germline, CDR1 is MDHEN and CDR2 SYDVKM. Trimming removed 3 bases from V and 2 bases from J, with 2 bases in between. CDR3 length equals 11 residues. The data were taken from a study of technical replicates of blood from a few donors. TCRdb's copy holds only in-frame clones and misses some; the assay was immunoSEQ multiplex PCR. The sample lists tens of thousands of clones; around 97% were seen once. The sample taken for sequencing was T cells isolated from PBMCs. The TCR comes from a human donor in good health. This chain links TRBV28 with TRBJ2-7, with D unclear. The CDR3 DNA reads TGTGCCAGCAGTTTCACCTACGAGCAGTACTTC. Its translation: CASSFTYEQYF.